This T cell receptor beta chain emerged from a study of HIV-infected patients and healthy controls. cDNA was made from roughly 500 ng RNA using alpha and beta constant primers. Using multiplexing indices, alpha and beta chain libraries were generated apart by chain-specific third strand synthesis. One entry per CDR3 protein, called by TCRdb with MiXCR from the 5' RACE reads. The table has fewer than 20,000 distinct CDR3 sequences, approximately 9% seen once. Whole blood was used without fractionation, so all unsorted peripheral T cells were included. The CDR3 is 11 amino acids. The V and J ends lost 8 bases and 5 bases respectively, with 7 bases between them. Germline V CDR1 and CDR2: SNHLY, FYNNEI. By frequency in the sample, this clonotype is medium-sized (0.01 to 0.1%).

The chain uses TRBV2 and TRBJ2-4; no clear D gene. Material: blood. This TCR came from an adult in good health. The CDR3 DNA sequence: TGTGCCAGCGATATCCAAAACATTCAGTACTTC. Translating gives CASDIQNIQYF.